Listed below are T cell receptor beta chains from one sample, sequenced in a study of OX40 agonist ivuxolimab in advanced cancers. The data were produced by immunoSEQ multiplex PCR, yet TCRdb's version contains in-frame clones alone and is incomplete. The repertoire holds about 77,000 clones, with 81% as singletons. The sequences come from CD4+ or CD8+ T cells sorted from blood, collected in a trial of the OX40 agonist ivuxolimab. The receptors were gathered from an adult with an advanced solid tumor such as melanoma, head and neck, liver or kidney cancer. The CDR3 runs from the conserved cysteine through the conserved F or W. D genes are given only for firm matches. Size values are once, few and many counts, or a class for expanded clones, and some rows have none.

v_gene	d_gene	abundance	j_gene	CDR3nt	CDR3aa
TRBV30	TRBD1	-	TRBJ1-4	TGTGCCTGGAGAAAGGGGGACAGGGATGAAAAACTGTTTTTT	CAWRKGDRDEKLFF
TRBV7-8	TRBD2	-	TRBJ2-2	TGTGCCAGCAGCTTGCAAGGGACTACGAACACCGGGGAGCTGTTTTTT	CASSLQGTTNTGELFF
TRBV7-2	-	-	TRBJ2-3	TGTGCCAGCAGCTTAGCGGGGAGGTATACGCAGTATTTT	CASSLAGRYTQYF
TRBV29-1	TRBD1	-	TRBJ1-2	TGCAGCGTTGAAGGATCGGCAGGGGGCTCTGGCTACACCTTC	CSVEGSAGGSGYTF
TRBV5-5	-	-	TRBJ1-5	TGTGCCAGCAGCCACGGGCCTCCCCATCAGCCCCAGCATTTT	CASSHGPPHQPQHF
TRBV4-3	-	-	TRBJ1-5	TGCGCCAGCAGCCAGGGGGTGGGTCGGCCCCAGCATTTT	CASSQGVGRPQHF
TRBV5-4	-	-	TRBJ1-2	TGTGCCAGCAGCTTTTGGACCCCCCCCGACTTACATAACTATGGCTACACCTTC	CASSFWTPPDLHNYGYTF
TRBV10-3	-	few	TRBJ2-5	TGTGCCATCAGTGAGTCGGCAGCCCAAGAGACCCAGTACTTC	CAISESAAQETQYF
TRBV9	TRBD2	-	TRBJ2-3	TGTGCCAGCAGCGTAGCCGGCGGGAGACACACAGATACGCAGTATTTT	CASSVAGGRHTDTQYF
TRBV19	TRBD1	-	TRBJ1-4	TGTGCCAGTAGTCAATCAGGGGGCCGCGCGCAACTGTTTTTT	CASSQSGGRAQLFF